Below are 7 T cell receptor beta chains sequenced from a single sample in a study of Ad26.COV2.S vaccination and SARS-CoV-2 variants. Measured with immunoSEQ multiplex PCR; TCRdb has only the in-frame clones, and not every one. Among nearly 400,000 clones, about 89% were seen once, and the ten largest hold under 2%. Treatment in this sample: 15 to 20 received Ad26.COV2.S at low or high dose, single or two shots; about 5 received placebo; per-sample allocation not given. Collection of samples fell on day 63 after the first vaccine or placebo injection. The starting material was peripheral blood, obtained in a trial of Ad26.COV2.S vaccine versus placebo. The receptors here all came from a person aged 18 to 65 who received the Ad26.COV2.S COVID-19 vaccine or a placebo.

The V gene is TRBV1, the J gene TRBJ2-1; the DNA was not compared with TRBD2, the D call given in the table. TRBV1 is designated a pseudogene. The CDR3 contains 16 residues. The CDR3 spells CTSSLRRLAGANEQFF. CDR3 coding DNA: TGCACCAGCAGCCTCCGGCGGCTAGCGGGAGCGAATGAGCAGTTCTTC.

A few counts support this clone. The chain carries TRBV7-2 and TRBJ2-3; D is undetermined. Trimming stripped 2 bases from V and 2 bases from J, with 8 bases between. The germline V gene has CDR1 SGHTA and CDR2 FQGNSA. The CDR3 has 14 amino acids. The CDR3 here is CASSLNGATDTQYF. CDR3 nucleotides: TGTGCCAGCAGCTTAAACGGAGCCACAGATACGCAGTATTTT.

This clone was seen just once. V usage is TRBV6-1 and J usage is TRBJ2-3; D unresolved. Germline V gene lookup returns CDR1 MNHNS and CDR2 SASEGT. Trimming left V 1 base short and J 4 bases short, with 9 bases between. The CDR3 runs to 14 residues. CDR3 amino acids: CASSEGSGADTQYF. For the CDR3, the DNA is TGTGCCAGCAGTGAAGGTTCGGGCGCAGATACGCAGTATTTT.

The chain links TRBV19 to TRBJ2-2, with 8 nucleotides matching TRBD2. The V and J ends lost 6 bases and 0 bases, in that order; junction bases with no gene match: 9. The CDR3 is 17 amino acids. Germline V gives CDR1 LNHDA, CDR2 SQIVND (reference sequence). The CDR3 DNA sequence: TGTGCCAGTAGAAGGGCCCCGCGGGAGGCGAACACCGGGGAGCTGTTTTTT. Translating it yields CASRRAPREANTGELFF.

This clone was detected once. The V call is TRBV11-2, the J call TRBJ2-5; no clear D gene. The V gene's germline CDR1 is SGHAT and CDR2 FQNNGV. Deletions cut 5 bases from V and 7 bases from J, with 11 bases between. This CDR3 spans 12 amino acids. CDR3: CASSPTSRTQYF. CDR3 DNA sequence: TGTGCCAGCAGCCCGACCTCCAGGACCCAGTACTTC.

V usage is TRBV7-9 and J usage is TRBJ1-2, with 10 bases matching TRBD1. CDR1 and CDR2 from the germline V gene are SEHNR and FQNEAQ (reference sequence). Unmatched junction bases numbered 10, after V lost 5 bases and J lost 7 bases. This CDR3 has 15 residues. Here the CDR3 DNA reads TGTGCCAGCAGCCTAGGGACAGGGGCTAAGGGTGGCTACACCTTC. This gives the protein CASSLGTGAKGGYTF.

This chain uses TRBV30 with TRBJ2-2; 8 nucleotides align to TRBD2. Trimming took 2 bases from V and 4 from J; bases not matched to a gene: 12. This CDR3 is 17 amino acids long. Germline V gives CDR1 GTSNPN, CDR2 SVGIG (reference sequence). CDR3 amino acids: CAWSSWGSGRPTGELFF. DNA for the CDR3: TGTGCCTGGAGTTCCTGGGGAAGCGGGAGACCCACCGGGGAGCTGTTTTTT. The whole variable domain, remainder taken from reference TRBV30 and TRBJ2-2, is SQTIHQWPATLVQPVGSPLSLECTVEGTSNPNLYWYRQAAGRGLQLLFYSVGIGQISSEVPQNLSASRPQDRQFILSSKKLLLSDSGFYLCAWSSWGSGRPTGELFFGEGSRLTVL.